This section outlines one T cell receptor (beta chain) sequence together with its context. This CDR3 is built from 16 residues. The junction had 6 bases not matched to a gene; V was cut back by 0 bases and J by 10 bases. The germline gives CDR1 MGHRA, CDR2 YSYEKL. This specimen belongs to a study of a mutant IDH1 vaccine in newly diagnosed glioma. Study in general: Antecedent treatment encompassed radiotherapy, temozolomide, or their combination; the majority received both.

Time point described: baseline, week 1 (first vaccination visit). Indicated treatment: pre-vaccination baseline after standard-of-care therapy. Produced via immunoSEQ multiplex PCR; TCRdb's table is partial and in-frame only. The data contain about 100,000 clones, around 80% of them seen just once; the ten biggest clones take up 7.5%. The clonotype was recovered from a man between 40 and 49 years old with glioma. The sequencing here drew on PBMCs, taken from a glioma patient treated with radiotherapy, temozolomide or both. The chain couples TRBV4-1 to TRBJ1-6; 10 bases are shared with TRBD1. CDR3 sequence: CASSQDGTGVSSPLHF. CDR3 DNA: TGCGCCAGCAGCCAAGATGGGACAGGGGTATCCTCACCCCTCCACTTT.